This TCR beta chain was obtained from a study of T cells after yellow fever vaccination. Study in general: Libraries from low-cell-number fractions were prepared with the SMART-Seq v4 Ultra Low Input RNA kit.

This clonotype was counted a few times. Antigen: not known. For TCR, cDNA came from 5'RACE template switching, which added a universal primer site and UMIs. TCRdb analysed the 5' RACE reads with MiXCR anew, one entry per CDR3 protein. Here the sample spans around 600,000 distinct CDR3 sequences, 9% to 15% being singletons. V was clipped by 2 bases and J by 9 bases; unmatched bases: 13. This CDR3 contains 16 residues. Per germline, CDR1 MNHEY and CDR2 SMNVEV (reference sequence). General study points: Repertoires obtained by FACS sorting could include abundant clonotypes that entered as contaminants from the bulk population. Reappearance after the booster was seen for most primary-vaccination clones, at more than 95% CD4 and 75% to 90% CD8.

This specimen consisted of PBMCs, obtained on the day of the yellow fever booster vaccination. The receptor's source is a man aged 30 to 39 who received the YFV17D yellow fever vaccine. This chain links TRBV27 with TRBJ1-5; 7 positions agree with TRBD1. The CDR3 region is CASSLSSGTAKGPQHF. The CDR3 coding sequence is TGTGCCAGCAGTTTAAGTTCCGGGACAGCAAAGGGGCCCCAGCATTTT.